This T cell receptor (beta chain) was captured by sequencing in a study of blood T cell repertoires in COVID-19. Study summary: The origin of the acute and convalescent COVID-19 samples was the United States, Italy and Spain. PBMCs, B-cell-depleted T cells, or T cells provided the cDNA or gDNA that made up the material.

How the authors handled the data: Amplification with reference gene primers provided the estimates of nucleated cell counts. This table comes from immunoSEQ multiplex PCR, and its TCRdb copy is limited to in-frame clones, with some not included. D and trimming come from the DNA, and the V and J calls and clone size come from that table. The sample lists some 130,000 clones, approximately 86% occurring once. One Seattle source followed patients from active infection through their disease course. Germline assignment: CDR1 KGHDR and CDR2 SFDVKD. V lost 3 bases, J lost 2 bases, and 13 bases lay in between. This CDR3 is built from 16 residues.

Sequencing used peripheral blood. The receptor's source is a woman in her 70s with COVID-19, enrolled during active disease. The chain combines TRBV24-1 with TRBJ1-3; weak D call: TRBD1 (6 bases). In DNA, the CDR3 is TGTGCCACCAGTGATGGGGGGGGCAAGGCTGGAAACACCATATATTTT. Its protein is CATSDGGGKAGNTIYF.